Sequencing of this T cell receptor beta chain was carried out in a study of T cells in Graves' hyperthyroidism and ophthalmopathy. Overall study results and limits: Within blood appeared most thyroid clonotypes that had expanded above 0.001.

TCR beta CDR3 regions were amplified from RNA transcripts. The primer set for the first-round RT-PCR of the TCR CDR3 was HTBI. Each CDR3 protein is one row after TCRdb ran MiXCR on the multiplex PCR reads. The table records about 500,000 distinct CDR3 sequences, more than 15% of them present only once. V lost 5 bases and J 3 bases, leaving 23 bases between the germline ends. CDR1 is MNHEY and CDR2 is SMNVEV in the germline V gene (reference sequence). The CDR3 runs to 17 residues. This clonotype has ten or more counts. What it binds is unknown. Sequenced material: blood. The chain couples TRBV27 to TRBJ2-7, with D perhaps TRBD2 (6 bases). This sequence was found in a woman in her twenties or thirties with Graves' ophthalmopathy. CDR3 region: CASSRRGIGGLIYEQYF. CDR3 in DNA: TGTGCCAGCAGTCGTCGGGGCATCGGGGGATTAATCTACGAGCAGTACTTC.